The 2 T cell receptor beta chains listed next were all sequenced from one sample in a study of blood T cells in healthy people across ages. Through a sample-barcoded 5' primer and a J-beta primer mix, a second PCR was run for about 6 to 11 cycles. In TCRdb, the 5' RACE reads were re-called with MiXCR into one record per CDR3 protein. The data contain 1.5 million to 2 million distinct CDR3 sequences, over 25% of them seen just once; the ten biggest clones take up about 7.7%. Sequenced: blood. All receptors come from a woman under 40 in good health.

The genes are TRBV30 and TRBJ2-7, with 11 nucleotides matching TRBD2. The trim removed 4 bases at V and 5 bases at J, leaving 1 base unmatched. This CDR3 has 12 residues. Germline V gene lookup returns CDR1 GTSNPN and CDR2 SVGIG (reference sequence). The CDR3 region has the DNA TGTGCCTGGAAACTAGCGGGAGACGAGCAGTACTTC. The encoded protein is CAWKLAGDEQYF.

The chain links TRBV11-2 to TRBJ1-1; TRBD1 matches at 9 bases. The CDR3 contains 15 residues. J was trimmed by 0 bases and V by 6 bases; bases with no gene match: 5. Looked up from germline, CDR1 is SGHAT and CDR2 is FQNNGV. The CDR3 loop is CASSHRGHLNTEAFF. The CDR3, as DNA: TGTGCCAGCAGTCACAGGGGGCACTTGAACACTGAAGCTTTCTTT.